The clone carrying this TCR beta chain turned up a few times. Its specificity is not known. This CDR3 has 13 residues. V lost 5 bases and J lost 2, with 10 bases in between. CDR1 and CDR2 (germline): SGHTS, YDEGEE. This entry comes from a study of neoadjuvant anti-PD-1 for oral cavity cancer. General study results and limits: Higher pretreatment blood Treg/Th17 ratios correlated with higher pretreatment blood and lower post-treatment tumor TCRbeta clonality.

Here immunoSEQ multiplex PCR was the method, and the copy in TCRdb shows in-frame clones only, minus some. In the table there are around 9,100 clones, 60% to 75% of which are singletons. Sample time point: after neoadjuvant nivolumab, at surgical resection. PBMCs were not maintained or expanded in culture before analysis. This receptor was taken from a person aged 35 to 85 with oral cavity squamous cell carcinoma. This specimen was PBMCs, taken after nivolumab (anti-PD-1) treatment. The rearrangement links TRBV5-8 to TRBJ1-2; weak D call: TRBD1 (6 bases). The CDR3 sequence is CASRFTGNYGYTF. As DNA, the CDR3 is TGTGCCAGCAGATTCACAGGGAACTATGGCTACACCTTC.